This entry is about one T cell receptor beta chain. Measured with immunoSEQ multiplex PCR; TCRdb has only the in-frame clones, and not every one. Here the sample spans approximately 13,000 clones, more than 85% being singletons. This entry belongs to a study of T cell changes during pregnancy in multiple sclerosis. This CDR3 contains 16 residues. The chain has TRBV21-1 and TRBJ1-2. TRBV21-1 counts as a pseudogene. The sequences come from peripheral blood, collected in the second trimester of pregnancy. The TCR originated in a female donor in good health, enrolled as a control in a pregnancy study. This CDR3 reads CASSKMRGGEECGYTF. CDR3 sequence (DNA): TGTGCCAGCAGCAAAATGAGGGGAGGGGAGGAGTGTGGCTACACCTTC.